The 21 T cell receptor beta chains presented below share a single source sample, sequenced in a study of technical replicates of blood from a handful of donors. Assay: immunoSEQ multiplex PCR; the TCRdb copy retains only in-frame clones and omits some. Among about 100,000 clones listed, 95% were seen once. The material sequenced was T cells isolated from PBMCs. The receptors come from a human donor in good health.

This clone has just one count. This sequence joins TRBV2 and TRBJ2-7; the match to TRBD2 covers 7 bases. Germline CDR1 and CDR2: SNHLY and FYNNEI. The CDR3 runs to 13 residues. CDR3 protein: CGIAVRGKYEQYF. The CDR3 nucleotides are TGTGGCATCGCTGTGCGGGGGAAATACGAGCAGTACTTC.

The genes are TRBV30 and TRBJ1-1, with 9 bases lining up with TRBD1. The CDR3 runs 11 residues. CDR1 and CDR2 from the germline V gene are GTSNPN and SVGIG (reference sequence). V dropped 3 bases and J dropped 10; count of bases not matched to a gene: 3. The CDR3 spells CAWRDRGGAFF. In DNA form, the CDR3 reads TGTGCCTGGAGAGACAGGGGGGGAGCTTTCTTT.

J is TRBJ2-7 and V is TRBV9, with D perhaps TRBD1 (6 bases). Per germline, CDR1 SGDLS and CDR2 YYNGEE. The V end lost 4 bases, the J end lost 3 bases, and 23 bases lay between the germline ends. CDR3 length: 17 amino acids. CDR3: CASSTPVGRGQDYEQYF. For the CDR3, the DNA is TGTGCCAGCAGCACCCCCGTAGGCAGGGGCCAAGACTACGAGCAGTACTTC. The variable domain in full, with the rest retrieved from reference TRBV9 and TRBJ2-7, is DSGVTQTPKHLITATGQRVTLRCSPRSGDLSVYWYQQSLDQGLQFLIQYYNGEERAKGNILERFSAQQFPDLHSELNLSSLELGDSALYFCASSTPVGRGQDYEQYFGPGTRLTVT.

V is TRBV2 and J is TRBJ2-1; D gene ambiguous. CDR3 length: 13 amino acids. In germline, CDR1 is SNHLY, CDR2 FYNNEI. V was shortened by 2 bases and J by 9 bases, with 11 bases between the two germline ends. This CDR3 is CASSEPRRGEQFF. DNA for the CDR3: TGTGCCAGCAGTGAACCGCGGAGAGGTGAGCAGTTCTTC. Supplemented by reference TRBV2 and TRBJ2-1, the full variable domain reads EPEVTQTPSHQVTQMGQEVILRCVPISNHLYFYWYRQILGQKVEFLVSFYNNEISEKSEIFDDQFSVERPDGSNFTLKIRSTKLEDSAMYFCASSEPRRGEQFFGPGTRLTVL.

The chain combines TRBV6-5 with TRBJ2-1, with a possible D match to TRBD1 (6 bases). Germline CDR1 MNHEY, CDR2 SVGAGI. The CDR3 has 14 residues. V lost 0 bases to trimming and J lost 7 bases, with 10 bases between them. The CDR3 DNA is TGTGCCAGCAGTTACTCGTCAGGGGAGAATGAGCAGTTCTTC. Residues: CASSYSSGENEQFF.

This sequence joins TRBV7-2 and TRBJ2-3; TRBD1 might be the D (5 bases). CDR1 and CDR2 from the germline V gene are SGHTA and FQGNSA. The CDR3 contains 14 residues. Deletions cut 9 bases from V and 3 bases from J, with 16 bases between. The CDR3 region is CASKPQGVTDTQYF. In DNA, the CDR3 is TGTGCCAGTAAACCCCAAGGGGTGACAGATACGCAGTATTTT. The entire variable domain, with the rest obtained from reference TRBV7-2 and TRBJ2-3, is as follows: GAGVSQSPSNKVTEKGKDVELRCDPISGHTALYWYRQSLGQGLEFLIYFQGNSAPDKSGLPSDRFSAERTGGSVSTLTIQRTQQEDSAVYLCASKPQGVTDTQYFGPGTRLTVL.

The gene calls are TRBV5-1 and TRBJ2-3; 10 bases align to TRBD1. Germline V lookup: CDR1 SGHRS, CDR2 YFSETQ. After removal of 7 bases from V and 6 bases from J, the junction contained 14 bases not matched to a gene. The CDR3 has 16 residues. CDR3 protein: CASAELRQGAPDTQYF. In nucleotides, the CDR3 is TGCGCCAGCGCAGAGCTAAGACAGGGGGCGCCGGATACGCAGTATTTT. The full variable domain, with the rest looked up from reference TRBV5-1 and TRBJ2-3, is KAGVTQTPRYLIKTRGQQVTLSCSPISGHRSVSWYQQTPGQGLQFLFEYFSETQRNKGNFPGRFSGRQFSNSRSEMNVSTLELGDSALYLCASAELRQGAPDTQYFGPGTRLTVL.

The V call is TRBV7-8, the J call TRBJ1-2; a weak D match, TRBD1 (5 bases). V lost 0 bases to trimming and J lost 4 bases, with 6 bases between them. This CDR3 spans 13 amino acids. CDR1 and CDR2 (germline): SGHVS, FQNEAQ. In DNA, the CDR3 is TGTGCCAGCAGCTTAGCAGGGGCCTATGGCTACACCTTC. Protein sequence: CASSLAGAYGYTF.

V and J are TRBV7-9 and TRBJ2-3; no reliable D call. This CDR3 region has 12 residues. V lost 5 bases to trimming and J lost 0 bases, with 3 bases between them. Germline-derived CDR1 and CDR2 are SEHNR and FQNEAQ (reference sequence). DNA for the CDR3: TGTGCCAGCAGCCCAAGCACAGATACGCAGTATTTT. Protein sequence: CASSPSTDTQYF.

The chain combines TRBV28 with TRBJ2-3, with 8 bases that match TRBD2. With 6 bases clipped from V and 2 bases from J, the junction kept 1 base outside the gene matches. The CDR3 length is 13 residues. CDR1 is MDHEN and CDR2 is SYDVKM in the germline V gene. Written as DNA, the CDR3 is TGTGCCAGCAGACTAGCGGTCACAGATACGCAGTATTTT. It is translated as CASRLAVTDTQYF. Full variable domain (remainder filled in from reference TRBV28 and TRBJ2-3): DVKVTQSSRYLVKRTGEKVFLECVQDMDHENMFWYRQDPGLGLRLIYFSYDVKMKEKGDIPEGYSVSREKKERFSLILESASTNQTSMYLCASRLAVTDTQYFGPGTRLTVL.

The chain has TRBV11-3 and TRBJ2-7; perhaps TRBD2 as D (6 bases). Germline V gene sequence: CDR1 SGHNT, CDR2 YENEEA. The ends were cut back, 4 bases at V and 3 bases at J, with 13 bases in the middle. The CDR3 runs 14 residues. The CDR3 is CASSCSGVYYEQYF. The DNA for the CDR3 is TGTGCCAGCAGCTGCTCGGGAGTTTACTACGAGCAGTACTTC.

The V call is TRBV6-5, the J call TRBJ1-6, with unresolved D. The germline gives CDR1 MNHEY, CDR2 SVGAGI. The ends were cut back, 7 bases at V and 4 bases at J, with 14 bases in the middle. The CDR3 length is 15 residues. CDR3 region: CASTGKGRYNSPLHF. CDR3 sequence (DNA): TGTGCCAGCACCGGGAAAGGGAGGTATAATTCACCCCTCCACTTT.

This rearrangement joins TRBV6-1 to TRBJ1-4; 10 bases align to TRBD1. The J segment lost 8 bases and the V segment lost 4 bases, leaving 4 bases of the junction unmatched. The germline V gene has CDR1 MNHNS and CDR2 SASEGT. CDR3 size: 14 residues. The CDR3 DNA sequence: TGTGCCAGCAGTGGACAGGGGGCTTGGGAAAAACTGTTTTTT. It encodes CASSGQGAWEKLFF.

The CDR3 sequence: CASSISASLVKNIQYF. The DNA of the CDR3 is TGTGCCAGTAGTATTAGCGCGAGCCTCGTCAAAAACATTCAGTACTTC. The genes are TRBV19 and TRBJ2-4; D is perhaps TRBD2 (5 bases). Looked up from germline, CDR1 is LNHDA and CDR2 is SQIVND (reference sequence). V lost 3 bases, J lost 3 bases, and 15 bases lay in between. The CDR3 extends over 16 amino acids.

The rearrangement joins TRBV7-2 to TRBJ1-2, with D perhaps TRBD1 (6 bases). V was cut by 3 bases and J by 2 bases, with 19 bases left in between. Germline V gene sequence: CDR1 SGHTA, CDR2 FQGNSA. CDR3 size: 17 residues. For the CDR3, the DNA is TGTGCCAGCAGCTTCGGATTACAGGGAGAGTTGAACTATGGCTACACCTTC. This sequence encodes CASSFGLQGELNYGYTF.

The gene calls are TRBV30 and TRBJ1-1, with 10 bases lining up with TRBD1. Germline CDR1 reads GTSNPN; CDR2 reads SVGIG (reference sequence). The CDR3 length is 15 residues. V gave up 3 bases and J gave up 6 bases; unmatched junction bases: 10. The CDR3 nucleotides are TGTGCCTGGAGCCCCGGGACAGGGGTTAGGGCTGAAGCTTTCTTT. It yields the protein CAWSPGTGVRAEAFF. The entire variable domain, with the rest obtained from reference TRBV30 and TRBJ1-1, is as follows: SQTIHQWPATLVQPVGSPLSLECTVEGTSNPNLYWYRQAAGRGLQLLFYSVGIGQISSEVPQNLSASRPQDRQFILSSKKLLLSDSGFYLCAWSPGTGVRAEAFFGQGTRLTVV.

V gene TRBV10-3 combines with J gene TRBJ1-3; 7 nucleotides match TRBD1. In germline, CDR1 is ENHRY, CDR2 SYGVKD. The J segment lost 3 bases and the V segment lost 0 bases, leaving 2 bases of the junction unmatched. The CDR3 has 15 residues. CDR3 coding DNA: TGTGCCATCAGTGAGTCTGGGGACAGTGGAAACACCATATATTTT. It codes for CAISESGDSGNTIYF.

The chain carries TRBV7-9 and TRBJ1-2; D call uncertain. V was pared by 4 bases and J by 2 bases, with 14 bases between. Per germline, CDR1 SEHNR and CDR2 FQNEAQ (reference sequence). This CDR3 is 15 amino acids long. CDR3 protein: CASSSAVVVNYGYTF. In nucleotides, the CDR3 is TGTGCCAGCAGCTCTGCGGTGGTAGTAAACTATGGCTACACCTTC.

Points on this clone: Other DNA sequences in this specimen translate into the identical CDR3. The CDR3 coding sequence is TGTGCCAGCAGCTTGGCCGGGACAGATACGCAGTATTTT. It yields the protein CASSLAGTDTQYF. This chain uses TRBV5-4 with TRBJ2-3; D remains unclear. The CDR3 has 13 amino acids. Trimming left V 0 bases short and J 3 bases short, with 5 bases between. Looked up from germline, CDR1 is SGHNT and CDR2 is YYREEE (reference sequence).

The chain carries TRBV7-9 and TRBJ2-1; 13 bases are shared with TRBD2. The germline V gene encodes CDR1 SEHNR and CDR2 FQNEAQ (reference sequence). The CDR3 is made up of 17 amino acids. V trimming: 3 bases; J trimming: 7 bases; junction bases outside the gene matches: 9. CDR3 residues: CASSFPRTSGSRNEQFF. CDR3 sequence (DNA): TGTGCCAGCAGCTTTCCCCGGACTAGCGGGAGTAGGAATGAGCAGTTCTTC.

Here the CDR3 reads CASSLVTSAAYEQYF. CDR3 DNA sequence: TGTGCCAGCAGCTTAGTTACTAGCGCCGCCTACGAGCAGTACTTC. The chain recombines TRBV11-2 with TRBJ2-7, with 7 positions matching TRBD2. Germline CDR1 SGHAT, CDR2 FQNNGV. Losses at the gene ends were 1 base for V and 2 bases for J; bases not matched to a gene: 5. The length of the CDR3 is 15 residues.